This TCR beta chain is from a study of beta chain features in type 1 diabetes. V was pared by 1 base and J by 8 bases, with 5 bases of the junction left unmatched. Germline V gene data show CDR1 as SGHTA and CDR2 as FQGTGA. The CDR3 is made up of 14 amino acids. The authors took one heparinised blood draw, averaging approximately 120 mL, from each donor. Purities over 98% were achieved in all sorted populations. Investigators reverse transcribed all isolated RNA, so they sequenced expressed TCRB transcripts. The repertoire was sequenced with immunoSEQ multiplex PCR; TCRdb's copy has only in-frame clones and lacks some. Found here are around 260,000 clones, around 24% of them singletons; the top ten hold around 0.013%. Study-level results: A moderate, significant TCRB CDR3 shortening appeared in type 1 diabetes across four CD4+ subsets. Sequencing from cDNA could over-represent high-TCR-expressing cells. For type 1 diabetes patients, VDJ junctions showed fewer insertions and more deletions.

Worth noting for this clone: Its antigen is currently unknown.

The sequenced sample consisted of naive CD4+ T cells from blood. The V and J genes are TRBV7-3 and TRBJ2-1; 7 nucleotides agree with TRBD2. This TCR derives from a woman between 25 and 40 years old with type 1 diabetes. Here the CDR3 reads CASSLRASGHEQFF. CDR3 DNA: TGTGCCAGCAGCTTAAGGGCTAGCGGCCATGAGCAGTTCTTC.